This T cell receptor beta chain was captured in a study of OX40 agonist ivuxolimab in advanced cancers. Turning to the study itself: Two cutaneous melanoma patients and one hepatocellular carcinoma patient, three in all, had partial responses. Study findings and constraints: The study found that CD8+ T cells averaged more expanded clones than CD4+.

The table came from immunoSEQ multiplex PCR; TCRdb's copy has only in-frame clones and leaves some out. The sample lists roughly 72,000 clones, roughly 89% occurring once. The germline V and J ends were trimmed by 0 bases and 0 bases, with 11 bases remaining between them. CDR3 length: 16 residues. Germline V gene lookup returns CDR1 LGHNA and CDR2 YNFKEQ. A remark on this clone: What it binds is unknown.

Cycle 7 day 1, cycle 4 day 1, and baseline were the timepoints at which blood was sampled. The sequences come from CD4+ or CD8+ T cells sorted from blood, collected in a trial of the OX40 agonist ivuxolimab. The chain links TRBV4-2 to TRBJ2-5, with no clear D. The receptor was isolated from an adult with an advanced solid tumor such as melanoma, head and neck, liver or kidney cancer. The CDR3: CASSQDWPKYQETQYF. As DNA, the CDR3 is TGTGCCAGCAGCCAAGATTGGCCCAAGTACCAAGAGACCCAGTACTTC.